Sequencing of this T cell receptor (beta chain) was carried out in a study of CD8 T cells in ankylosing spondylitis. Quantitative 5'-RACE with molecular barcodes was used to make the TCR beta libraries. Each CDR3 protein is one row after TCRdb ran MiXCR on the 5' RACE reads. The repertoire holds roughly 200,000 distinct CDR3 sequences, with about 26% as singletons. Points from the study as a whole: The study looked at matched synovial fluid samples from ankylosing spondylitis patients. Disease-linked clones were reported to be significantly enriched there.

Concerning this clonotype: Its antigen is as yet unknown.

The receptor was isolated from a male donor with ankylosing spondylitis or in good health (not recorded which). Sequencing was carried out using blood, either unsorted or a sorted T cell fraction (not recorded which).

Here the CDR3 DNA reads TGTGCCAGCAGCTTGGGGTGGGCAGCCTATGGCTACACCTTC. Amino acid sequence: CASSLGWAAYGYTF. This chain joins TRBV5-5 and TRBJ1-2; D unclear. This CDR3 spans 14 amino acids. Trimming stripped 0 bases from V and 4 bases from J, with 10 bases between. Germline V CDR1 and CDR2: SGHKS, YYEKEE (reference sequence).